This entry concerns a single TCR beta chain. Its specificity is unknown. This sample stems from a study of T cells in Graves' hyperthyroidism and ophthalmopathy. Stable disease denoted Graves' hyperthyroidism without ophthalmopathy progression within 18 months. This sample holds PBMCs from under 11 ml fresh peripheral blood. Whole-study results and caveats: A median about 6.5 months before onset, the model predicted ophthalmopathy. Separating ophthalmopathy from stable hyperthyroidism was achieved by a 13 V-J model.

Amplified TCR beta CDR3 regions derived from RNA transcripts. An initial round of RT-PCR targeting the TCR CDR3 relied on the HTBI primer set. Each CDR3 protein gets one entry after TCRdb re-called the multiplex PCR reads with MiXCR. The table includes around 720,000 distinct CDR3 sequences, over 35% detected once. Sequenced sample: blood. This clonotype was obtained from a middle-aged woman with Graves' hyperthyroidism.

The CDR3 nucleotides read TGTGCCAGTAGTAGGACTACAGGGGGGAGAAGCAATCAGCCCCAGCATTTT. It translates to CASSRTTGGRSNQPQHF. The J gene is TRBJ1-5, the V gene TRBV19, with TRBD1 matching 8 bases. CDR3 size: 17 residues. The ends lost 4 bases at V and 1 base at J; junction bases unmatched: 9. Germline assignment: CDR1 LNHDA and CDR2 SQIVND (reference sequence).